Following are 7 T cell receptor beta chains from one sample sequenced in a study of blood T cell repertoires in COVID-19. This table comes from immunoSEQ multiplex PCR, and its TCRdb copy is limited to in-frame clones, with some not included. The sample holds around 330,000 clones, under 95% seen once. Sequenced material: PBMCs or T cells enriched from blood (not recorded which). The receptors shown here come from a man between 60 and 75 years old who had recovered from COVID-19.

The CDR3 DNA follows: TGTGCCAGCAGTTACTCCAGGGGGCGGGGGGAAAAACTGTTTTTT. This sequence encodes CASSYSRGRGEKLFF. The gene calls are TRBV6-5 and TRBJ1-4, with 8 bases identical to TRBD1. Per the germline V gene, CDR1 is MNHEY and CDR2 is SVGAGI. After removal of 0 bases from V and 8 bases from J, the junction contained 5 bases not matched to a gene. CDR3 length: 15 residues.

The genes are TRBV7-6 and TRBJ2-2, with D maybe TRBD2 (5 bases). The CDR3 is made up of 17 amino acids. V gave up 4 bases and J gave up 4 bases, with 19 bases separating them. Germline values: CDR1 SGHVS, CDR2 FNYEAQ. CDR3 bases: TGTGCCAGCAGCTCCTACCCTGACACCGCGGGCACCGGGGAGCTGTTTTTT. Translating gives CASSSYPDTAGTGELFF.

This clone has only one observation. CDR3 sequence: CASSQRVETQYF. In DNA form, the CDR3 reads TGTGCCAGCAGCCAAAGAGTAGAGACCCAGTACTTC. This rearrangement joins TRBV3-1 (or the pseudogene TRBV3-2) to TRBJ2-5, with D unclear. V lost 2 bases to trimming and J lost 4 bases, with 5 bases between them. Germline V gives CDR1 LGHDT, CDR2 YNNKEL (reference sequence). The CDR3 totals 12 residues.

The V gene is TRBV5-5, the J gene TRBJ2-6; D not certain. Trimming stripped 3 bases from V and 0 bases from J, with 4 bases between. The germline CDR1 and CDR2 sequences are SGHKS and YYEKEE (reference sequence). The CDR3 is made up of 14 amino acids. The CDR3 DNA reads as TGTGCCAGCAGCTGGCACTCTGGGGCCAACGTCCTGACTTTC. The encoded protein is CASSWHSGANVLTF.

V is TRBV4-1 and J is TRBJ1-2; D is unresolved. The CDR3 contains 14 residues. The germline V gene has CDR1 MGHRA and CDR2 YSYEKL. Trimming took off 0 bases at V and 2 bases at J, with 7 bases between the two ends. In nucleotides, the CDR3 is TGCGCCAGCAGCCAAGATACCCGGAACTATGGCTACACCTTC. It is translated as CASSQDTRNYGYTF.

J is TRBJ2-1 and V is TRBV27; 11 positions match TRBD2. V shed 6 bases, J shed 6 bases, and the junction held 7 bases outside the gene matches. This CDR3 comprises 15 residues. CDR1 is MNHEY and CDR2 is SMNVEV in the germline V gene (reference sequence). The DNA of the CDR3 is TGTGCCAGCAGGCCCGGGACTAGCGGCCTCAATGAGCAGTTCTTC. Its protein is CASRPGTSGLNEQFF.

This clone was seen once. This rearrangement joins TRBV4-1 to TRBJ2-7; 9 nucleotides line up with TRBD1. Germline V gene sequence: CDR1 MGHRA, CDR2 YSYEKL. The CDR3 is made up of 15 amino acids. The V and J ends lost 4 bases and 4 bases, in that order; junction bases with no gene match: 8. CDR3 protein: CASSRGPGQGYEQYF. CDR3 DNA sequence: TGCGCCAGCAGCCGTGGACCGGGACAGGGTTACGAGCAGTACTTC.